This is a list of T cell receptor beta chains from one sample in a study of cytomegalovirus exposure and HLA in healthy donors. Produced via immunoSEQ multiplex PCR; TCRdb's table is partial and in-frame only. Among roughly 110,000 clones listed, roughly 70% were seen once. Sequencing was done on a sample of PBMCs. The receptors shown here come from a male donor in good health and CMV-seropositive. The CDR3 runs from the conserved cysteine through the conserved F or W. Each record gives: CDR3 DNA, CDR3 protein, J gene, D gene, clone size, V gene. A D gene is named only where the DNA matches it firmly. Some rows mark clone size as missing; the rest say once, few, many or name a class of expanded clone.

CDR3 DNA: TGTGCCAGCAGTGACTACGAGCAGTACTTC; CDR3 protein: CASSDYEQYF; J gene: TRBJ2-7; D gene: -; clone size: few; V gene: TRBV6-1
CDR3 DNA: TGTGCCACCAGCAGAGATCGGGCGGGTAACGACGAGCAGTACTTC; CDR3 protein: CATSRDRAGNDEQYF; J gene: TRBJ2-7; D gene: -; clone size: -; V gene: TRBV15
CDR3 DNA: TGTGCCAGCAGTGAATCACGCGGGATGTTTCATGAGCAGTTCTTC; CDR3 protein: CASSESRGMFHEQFF; J gene: TRBJ2-1; D gene: -; clone size: -; V gene: TRBV2
CDR3 DNA: TGTGCCAGCAGCGTAGCTCTAGCGGGCCTTAGCTCCTACAATGAGCAGTTCTTC; CDR3 protein: CASSVALAGLSSYNEQFF; J gene: TRBJ2-1; D gene: TRBD2; clone size: -; V gene: TRBV9
CDR3 DNA: TGCAGTGCTAATGAAGTCGGGTGGGCTTTCTTT; CDR3 protein: CSANEVGWAFF; J gene: TRBJ1-1; D gene: -; clone size: few; V gene: TRBV20-1
CDR3 DNA: TGTGCCAGCAGTGTGGGACAGACAAATCAGCCCCAGCATTTT; CDR3 protein: CASSVGQTNQPQHF; J gene: TRBJ1-5; D gene: TRBD1; clone size: -; V gene: TRBV6-5
CDR3 DNA: TGTGCCAGCAGTACAGGGAGGGCTGGCTACACCTTC; CDR3 protein: CASSTGRAGYTF; J gene: TRBJ1-2; D gene: -; clone size: -; V gene: TRBV6-1
CDR3 DNA: TGCAGCGTTGGGGGACAGGGGAACTATGGCTACCCCTTC; CDR3 protein: CSVGGQGNYGYPF; J gene: TRBJ1-2; D gene: TRBD1; clone size: -; V gene: TRBV29-1
CDR3 DNA: TGTGCCAGCAGCAACAGGGTAGATGGTACTGAAGCTTTCTTT; CDR3 protein: CASSNRVDGTEAFF; J gene: TRBJ1-1; D gene: -; clone size: once; V gene: TRBV7-6
CDR3 DNA: TGTGCCAGCAGGGACAACCAGGGCGACGAGCAGTACTTC; CDR3 protein: CASRDNQGDEQYF; J gene: TRBJ2-7; D gene: -; clone size: -; V gene: TRBV6-1
CDR3 DNA: TGTGCCAGCAGCCCCGGCCTCGGGGGCAATCAGCCCCAGCATTTT; CDR3 protein: CASSPGLGGNQPQHF; J gene: TRBJ1-5; D gene: -; clone size: -; V gene: TRBV7-9
CDR3 DNA: TGTGCCAGCAGTTACGGGGACTCTACCAAATACGAGCAGTACTTC; CDR3 protein: CASSYGDSTKYEQYF; J gene: TRBJ2-7; D gene: -; clone size: -; V gene: TRBV6-5
CDR3 DNA: TGTGCCAGCAGCCCGAGGACAGGGTCGTGGGAGCAGTACTTC; CDR3 protein: CASSPRTGSWEQYF; J gene: TRBJ2-5; D gene: TRBD1; clone size: few; V gene: TRBV14
CDR3 DNA: TGTGCCAGCAGCCCGCTGCAGGGATACAATGAGCAGTTCTTC; CDR3 protein: CASSPLQGYNEQFF; J gene: TRBJ2-1; D gene: -; clone size: -; V gene: TRBV5-4
CDR3 DNA: TGTGCCAGCAGTTCCTCCTTGAGGGGGGGCATCTACGAGCAGTACTTC; CDR3 protein: CASSSSLRGGIYEQYF; J gene: TRBJ2-7; D gene: -; clone size: -; V gene: TRBV28
CDR3 DNA: TGTGCCAGCAGCCTTCCCGGGACTAGCGGGGGTAGCGAGCAGTACTTC; CDR3 protein: CASSLPGTSGGSEQYF; J gene: TRBJ2-7; D gene: TRBD2; clone size: -; V gene: TRBV4-2
CDR3 DNA: TGTGCCAGCAGTCCTCCGGGACTCGGCTATGGCTACACCTTC; CDR3 protein: CASSPPGLGYGYTF; J gene: TRBJ1-2; D gene: -; clone size: -; V gene: TRBV28
CDR3 DNA: TGTGCCGCTTTTCCTCGGGAAATTGGGCGGTATGGCTACACCTTC; CDR3 protein: CAAFPREIGRYGYTF; J gene: TRBJ1-2; D gene: -; clone size: -; V gene: TRBV6-5
CDR3 DNA: TGTGCCAGCAGTTTATGGACAGGGGGCATGAATGAGCAGTTCTTC; CDR3 protein: CASSLWTGGMNEQFF; J gene: TRBJ2-1; D gene: TRBD1; clone size: few; V gene: TRBV28
CDR3 DNA: TGTGCCTGGAGTCCCGGAGTCCGCGAGCAGTACTTC; CDR3 protein: CAWSPGVREQYF; J gene: TRBJ2-7; D gene: -; clone size: -; V gene: TRBV30
CDR3 DNA: TGTGCCAGCACGAGTACCCCAGCGGTGGGGAGCTACACCTTC; CDR3 protein: CASTSTPAVGSYTF; J gene: TRBJ1-2; D gene: -; clone size: -; V gene: TRBV6-6